This TCR beta chain was profiled in a study of identical twins. Study-wide results and limits: Beta out-of-frame sequences displayed a weaker excess of sharing between twins.

Unique molecular identifiers were present on the cDNA, and a universal primer site came from template switching. TCRdb analysed the 5' RACE reads with MiXCR anew, one entry per CDR3 protein. The table records hundreds of thousands of distinct CDR3 sequences, around an eighth of them present only once. This clonotype was seen a few times. Antigen: not known. From germline, CDR1 is SQVTM and CDR2 ANQGSEA. Trimming took 3 bases from V and 12 from J; bases not matched to a gene: 5. The CDR3 has 11 residues. The same sample was also studied in work on yellow fever vaccine responses in identical twins.

The chain uses TRBV29-1 and TRBJ2-1; 7 positions match TRBD2. The sample consisted of CD8+ T cells sorted from blood. The TCR originated in a woman aged 18 to 35 in good health. DNA of the CDR3: TGCAGCGTTGATGCCTCGGGAGGGCAGTTCTTC. This gives the protein CSVDASGGQFF.